Below are 4 T cell receptor beta chains sequenced from a single sample in a study of blood T cell repertoires in COVID-19 (TCRdb year 2020). The library was generated by the immunoSEQ multiplex PCR assay. The clones in this table, taken by TCRdb from immuneACCESS, are in-frame only. Not every clone is retained; where verified, under half of the shortfall comes from an unresolved V gene, and the cause of the rest is unknown. Here the sample has 78,000 or so clones; 65% to 90% occur a single time. Of the sample, around 5.6% falls within the top ten clones. The sample was peripheral blood. The receptors derive from a woman aged 60-75 years with acute or convalescent COVID-19.

The rearrangement uses TRBV7-9 and TRBJ1-1, with D hard to call. The V and J ends lost 1 base and 0 bases respectively, with 12 bases between them. CDR3 length: 16 amino acids. The V gene's germline CDR1 is SEHNR and CDR2 FQNEAQ (reference sequence). CDR3 region: CASSLGRQFVNTEAFF. The CDR3, as DNA: TGTGCCAGCAGCTTAGGTCGCCAGTTTGTGAACACTGAAGCTTTCTTT.

The rearrangement joins TRBV7-9 to TRBJ2-3, with a possible D match to TRBD2 (6 bases). This CDR3 comprises 14 residues. Looked up from germline, CDR1 is SEHNR and CDR2 is FQNEAQ (reference sequence). Trimming removed 4 bases at V and 5 bases at J, with 13 bases between. The CDR3 sequence: CASSSLEGLDTQYF. CDR3 coding DNA: TGTGCCAGCAGCTCTTTGGAGGGGTTAGATACGCAGTATTTT. Filled out from reference TRBV7-9 and TRBJ2-3, the complete variable domain reads DTGVSQNPRHKITKRGQNVTFRCDPISEHNRLYWYRQTLGQGPEFLTYFQNEAQLEKSRLLSDRFSAERPKGSFSTLEIQRTEQGDSAMYLCASSSLEGLDTQYFGPGTRLTVL.

The chain employs TRBV27 and TRBJ1-2, with D unclear. Germline V gene lookup returns CDR1 MNHEY and CDR2 SMNVEV (reference sequence). The CDR3 has 12 residues. Trimming stripped 5 bases from V and 8 bases from J, with 12 bases between. Here the CDR3 DNA reads TGTGCCAGCAGTGATAGACTCCTGGGCTACACCTTC. The encoded protein is CASSDRLLGYTF.

This chain links TRBV3-1 (or the pseudogene TRBV3-2) with TRBJ1-5; D call uncertain. The V gene's germline CDR1 is LGHDT and CDR2 YNNKEL (reference sequence). Trimming pared 1 base from V and 6 bases from J, leaving 7 bases between. CDR3 length: 13 amino acids. CDR3: CASSQAGSQPQHF. In DNA, the CDR3 is TGTGCCAGCAGCCAAGCAGGTAGTCAGCCCCAGCATTTT.